Listed below are T cell receptor beta chains from one sample, sequenced in a study of neurological immune-mediated disorders. TCRdb analysed the 5' RACE reads with MiXCR anew, one entry per CDR3 protein. The sample records 110,000 or so distinct CDR3 sequences, about 3.4% being singletons. Material: PBMCs. The receptors derive from a woman aged 30 to 39 with multiple sclerosis. CDR3s include the opening cysteine and the closing phenylalanine or tryptophan. Each record gives: J gene, clone size, D gene, CDR3 length, V gene, CDR3 protein, CDR3 DNA. D genes are given only for firm matches. Where a row states a size, it is once, few, many or the class of an expanded clone; other rows omit it.

TRBJ2-5	many	NA	12	TRBV4-3	CASSQTGETQYF	TGCGCCAGCAGCCAGACGGGGGAGACCCAGTACTTC
TRBJ2-3	many	TRBD2	18	TRBV20-1	CSARRGLAGGLSTDTQYF	TGCAGTGCTAGGAGGGGACTAGCGGGAGGGCTCAGCACAGATACGCAGTATTTT
TRBJ1-4	many	NA	13	TRBV3-1	CASSQGTDEKLFF	TGTGCCAGCAGCCAAGGGACAGACGAAAAACTGTTTTTT
TRBJ2-2	many	NA	16	TRBV7-2	CASSLVGTRNTGELFF	TGTGCCAGCAGCTTAGTTGGGACTCGGAACACCGGGGAGCTGTTTTTT
TRBJ1-2	many	TRBD1	14	TRBV20-1	CSARTGTGLAGYTF	TGCAGTGCAAGGACCGGGACAGGGTTGGCTGGCTACACCTTC
TRBJ2-7	many	TRBD2	15	TRBV12-3/TRBV12-4	CASSSRLAGAYEQYF	TGTGCCAGCAGCTCTAGACTAGCGGGAGCATACGAGCAGTACTTC
TRBJ2-7	many	NA	12	TRBV29-1	CSVVGGSLEQYF	TGCAGCGTTGTTGGCGGCTCCTTGGAGCAGTACTTC
TRBJ2-2	many	NA	17	TRBV10-3	CAISGLLIGQDTGELFF	TGTGCCATCAGCGGCTTGTTGATAGGACAAGACACCGGGGAGCTGTTTTTT
TRBJ2-5	many	NA	13	TRBV5-1	CASSFLYQETQYF	TGCGCCAGCAGCTTTTTATACCAAGAGACCCAGTACTTC
TRBJ2-7	many	NA	14	TRBV5-1	CASKLAGEAYEQYF	TGCGCCAGCAAGTTGGCAGGGGAGGCCTACGAGCAGTACTTC
TRBJ2-7	many	TRBD2	16	TRBV7-2	CASSLDLGTSTNEQYF	TGTGCCAGCAGCTTAGATCTCGGGACTAGTACGAACGAGCAGTACTTC
TRBJ2-1	many	NA	14	TRBV5-1	CASSLEGKVDEQFF	TGCGCCAGCAGCTTGGAAGGGAAGGTGGATGAGCAGTTCTTC
TRBJ1-6	NA	NA	13	TRBV10-2	CASTHRPNSTLNF	TGCGCCAGCACCCACCGCCCTAATTCAACCCTCAACTTT
TRBJ2-7	NA	TRBD1	15	TRBV29-1	CSVRTRQGPSYEQYF	TGCAGCGTCAGGACTCGACAGGGGCCATCCTACGAGCAGTACTTC
TRBJ1-1	many	NA	14	TRBV5-6	CASSFSGANTEAFF	TGTGCCAGCAGCTTCTCAGGGGCGAACACTGAAGCTTTCTTT
TRBJ1-2	many	NA	14	TRBV27	CASSFLTTNYGYTF	TGTGCCAGCAGTTTCCTCACAACCAACTATGGCTACACCTTC
TRBJ1-6	many	TRBD1	13	TRBV5-1	CANPDRAHSPLHF	TGCGCCAACCCGGACAGGGCCCACTCACCCCTCCACTTT
TRBJ2-2	many	TRBD2	17	TRBV5-1	CASSLVLAGVNTGELFF	TGCGCCAGCAGCTTGGTATTAGCGGGGGTGAACACCGGGGAGCTGTTTTTT
TRBJ2-5	many	NA	15	TRBV4-1	CATRRGRDIQETQYF	TGCGCCACCAGACGGGGCCGGGACATACAAGAGACCCAGTACTTC
TRBJ2-5	many	TRBD1	14	TRBV5-1	CASSVDRVGETQYF	TGCGCCAGCAGCGTCGACAGGGTCGGAGAGACCCAGTACTTC
TRBJ1-2	many	NA	12	TRBV6-5	CASSPTGRGYTF	TGTGCCAGCAGTCCGACCGGACGGGGCTACACCTTC
TRBJ2-7	NA	TRBD1	16	TRBV7-8	CASSLGSGTGSYEQYF	TGTGCCAGCAGCTTAGGTTCCGGGACAGGGTCCTACGAGCAGTACTTC
TRBJ1-5	many	NA	15	TRBV20-1	CSASLSHGSNQPLHF	TGCAGTGCTAGTCTCTCCCATGGGAGCAATCAGCCCCTGCATTTT